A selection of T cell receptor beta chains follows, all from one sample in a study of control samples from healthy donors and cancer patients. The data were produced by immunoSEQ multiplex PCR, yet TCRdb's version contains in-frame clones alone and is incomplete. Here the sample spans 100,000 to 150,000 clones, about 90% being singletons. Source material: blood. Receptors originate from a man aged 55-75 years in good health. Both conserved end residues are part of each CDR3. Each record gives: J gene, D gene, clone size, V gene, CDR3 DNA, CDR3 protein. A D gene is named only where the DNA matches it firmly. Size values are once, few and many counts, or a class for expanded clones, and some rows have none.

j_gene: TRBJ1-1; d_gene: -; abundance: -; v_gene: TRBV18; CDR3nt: TGTGCCAGCTCACCCCCGGGAGCTGGGAACAGGAACACTGAAGCTTTCTTT; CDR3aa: CASSPPGAGNRNTEAFF
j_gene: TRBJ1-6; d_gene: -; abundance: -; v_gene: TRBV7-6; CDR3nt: TGTGCCAGCAGCCATCACGGGACATTGGAGAATTCACCCCTCCACTTT; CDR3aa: CASSHHGTLENSPLHF
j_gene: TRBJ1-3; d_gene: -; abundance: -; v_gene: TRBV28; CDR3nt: TGTGCCAGCAGTTTATATGGAAACACCATATATTTT; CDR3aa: CASSLYGNTIYF
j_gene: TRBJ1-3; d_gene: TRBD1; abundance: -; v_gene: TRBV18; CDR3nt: TGTGCCAGCTCCTTCGGAGGACAGGGGGCCGTTGGAAACACCATATATTTT; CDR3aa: CASSFGGQGAVGNTIYF
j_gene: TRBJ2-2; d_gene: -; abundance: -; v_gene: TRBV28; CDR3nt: TGTGCCAGCGCTTTTTTTGGAGGTGCTGTGAACACCGGGGAGCTGTTTTTT; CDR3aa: CASAFFGGAVNTGELFF
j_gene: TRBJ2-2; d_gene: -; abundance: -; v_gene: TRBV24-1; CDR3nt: TGTGCCACCAGTGCTGAGGGGCCCAGGAGGGACACCGGGGAGCTGTTTTTT; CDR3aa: CATSAEGPRRDTGELFF
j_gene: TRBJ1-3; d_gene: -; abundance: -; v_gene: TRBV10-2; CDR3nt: TGCGCCAGCAGTGAACAGGGTCCTGGAAACACCATATATTTT; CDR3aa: CASSEQGPGNTIYF
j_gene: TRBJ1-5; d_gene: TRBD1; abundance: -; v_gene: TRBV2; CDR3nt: TGTGCCAGCAGGGGGACAGGGGATCAGCCCCAGCATTTT; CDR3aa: CASRGTGDQPQHF
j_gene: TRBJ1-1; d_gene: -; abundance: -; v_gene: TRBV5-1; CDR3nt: TGCGCCAGCAGCTTGGTAGAGGGAACTGAAGCTTTCTTT; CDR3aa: CASSLVEGTEAFF
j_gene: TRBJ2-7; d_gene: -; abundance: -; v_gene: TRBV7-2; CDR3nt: TGTGCCAGCAGCTTAGTCTCCTACAAGGGTGAGCAGTACTTC; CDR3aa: CASSLVSYKGEQYF
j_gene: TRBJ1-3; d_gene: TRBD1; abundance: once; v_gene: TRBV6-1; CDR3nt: TGTGCCAGCAGTGACGGACAGGGTTCTGGAAACACCATATATTTT; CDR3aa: CASSDGQGSGNTIYF
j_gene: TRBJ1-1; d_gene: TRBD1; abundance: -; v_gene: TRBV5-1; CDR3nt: TGCGCCAGCAGCGGAGGACAGGGGAGGACTGAAGCTTTCTTT; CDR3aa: CASSGGQGRTEAFF
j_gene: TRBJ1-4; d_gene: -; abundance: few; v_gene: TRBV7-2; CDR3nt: TGTGCCAGCAGCTTAGTACAGGGAAATGAAAAACTGTTTTTT; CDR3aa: CASSLVQGNEKLFF
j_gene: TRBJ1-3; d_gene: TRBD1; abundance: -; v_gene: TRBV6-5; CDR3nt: TGTGCCAGCAGTCAGGACAGGAGCTCTGGAAACACCATATATTTT; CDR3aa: CASSQDRSSGNTIYF
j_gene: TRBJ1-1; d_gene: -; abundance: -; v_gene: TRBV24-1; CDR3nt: TGTGCCACCAGTGAAGCGGGGGCGCACGCTGAAGCTTTCTTT; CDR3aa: CATSEAGAHAEAFF
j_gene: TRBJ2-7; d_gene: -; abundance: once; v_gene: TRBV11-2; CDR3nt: TGTGCCAGCAGCTTAATACGACAGGACGTCGAGCAGTACTTC; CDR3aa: CASSLIRQDVEQYF
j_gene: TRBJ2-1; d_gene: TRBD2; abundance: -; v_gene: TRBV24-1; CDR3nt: TGTGCCACCAGTGATTTTCGGGAGGGAGTAAATGAGCAGTTCTTC; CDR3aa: CATSDFREGVNEQFF
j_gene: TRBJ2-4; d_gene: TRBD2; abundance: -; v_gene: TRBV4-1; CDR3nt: TGCGCCAGCAGCCAGGGAGGGACTAGCGGGGGGGCAAGAAACATTCAGTACTTC; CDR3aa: CASSQGGTSGGARNIQYF
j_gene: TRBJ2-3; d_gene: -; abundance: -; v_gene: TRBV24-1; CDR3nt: TGTGCCACCAGTGATAGGGGTAGGGGCACAGATACGCAGTATTTT; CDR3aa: CATSDRGRGTDTQYF
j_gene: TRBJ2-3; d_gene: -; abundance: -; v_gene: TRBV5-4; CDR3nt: TGTGCCAGCAGCTTTACTACCCACACAGATACGCAGTATTTT; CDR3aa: CASSFTTHTDTQYF
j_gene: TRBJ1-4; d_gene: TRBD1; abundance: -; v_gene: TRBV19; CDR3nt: TGTGCCAGTAGAATCATACAGGGGAATGAAAAACTGTTTTTT; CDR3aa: CASRIIQGNEKLFF
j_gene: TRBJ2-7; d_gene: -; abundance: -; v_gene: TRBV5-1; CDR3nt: TGCGCCAGCAGTCCCGACAGGATAGACTCCTACGAGCAGTACTTC; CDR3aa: CASSPDRIDSYEQYF
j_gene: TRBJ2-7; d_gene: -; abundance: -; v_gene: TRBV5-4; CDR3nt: TGTGCCAGCAGCTCCCAGGGTCCCTACGAGCAGTACTTC; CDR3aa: CASSSQGPYEQYF
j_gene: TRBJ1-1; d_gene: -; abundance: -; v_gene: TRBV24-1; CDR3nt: TGTGCCACCAGTGAAAAGAACACTGAAGCTTTCTTT; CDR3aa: CATSEKNTEAFF
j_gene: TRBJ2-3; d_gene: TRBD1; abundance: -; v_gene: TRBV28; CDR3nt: TGTGCCAGCAGCAGCCGGGACAGGGACGTTACAGATACGCAGTATTTT; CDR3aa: CASSSRDRDVTDTQYF
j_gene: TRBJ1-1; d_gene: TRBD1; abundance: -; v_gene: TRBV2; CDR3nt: TGTGCCAGCAGTCCCGACAGGGTTGCTTTCTTT; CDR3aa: CASSPDRVAFF
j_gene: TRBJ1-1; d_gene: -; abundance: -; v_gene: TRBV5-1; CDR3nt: TGCGCCAGCAGCTTGTCCAGCGAGTTTGAAGCTTTCTTT; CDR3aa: CASSLSSEFEAFF
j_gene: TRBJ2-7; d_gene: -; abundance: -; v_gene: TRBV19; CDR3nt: TGTGCCAGTAGTATCTTCGGGGAATCCGTCAGCTCCTACGAGCAGTACTTC; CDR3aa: CASSIFGESVSSYEQYF
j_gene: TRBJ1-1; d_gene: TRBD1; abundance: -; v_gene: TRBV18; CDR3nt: TGTGCCAGCTCACCACTTCCAGGGGGCACTGAAGCTTTCTTT; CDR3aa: CASSPLPGGTEAFF
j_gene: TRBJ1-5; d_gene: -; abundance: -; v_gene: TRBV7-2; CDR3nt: TGTGCCAGCAGCGCTCACTATAGCAATCAGCCCCAGCATTTT; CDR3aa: CASSAHYSNQPQHF
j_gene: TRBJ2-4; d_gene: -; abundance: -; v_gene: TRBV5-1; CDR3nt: TGCGCCAGCAGCTTATTAGGACAGAAAAACATTCAGTACTTC; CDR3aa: CASSLLGQKNIQYF
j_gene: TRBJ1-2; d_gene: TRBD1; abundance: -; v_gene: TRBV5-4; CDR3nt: TGTGCCAGCAGCTGGGGACAGGGTTTTATTAATGGCTACACCTTC; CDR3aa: CASSWGQGFINGYTF
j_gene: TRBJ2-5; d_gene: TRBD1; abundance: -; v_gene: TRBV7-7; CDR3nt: TGTGCCAGCAGCCGAAATACAGGGGGCGGAGAGACCCAGTACTTC; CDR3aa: CASSRNTGGGETQYF
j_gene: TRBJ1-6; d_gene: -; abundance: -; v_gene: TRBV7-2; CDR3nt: TGTGCCAGCAGCGTGGACAGTGGGGGAAATTCACCCCTCCACTTT; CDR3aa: CASSVDSGGNSPLHF
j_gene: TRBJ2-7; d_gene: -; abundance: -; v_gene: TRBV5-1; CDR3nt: TGCGCCAGCAGTCCTACAGGGTCCCCCTACGAGCAGTACTTC; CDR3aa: CASSPTGSPYEQYF
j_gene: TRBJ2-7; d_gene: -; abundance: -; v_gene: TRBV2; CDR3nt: TGTGCCAGCTTGATGAGGGCGGGGACCTACGAGCAGTACTTC; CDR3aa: CASLMRAGTYEQYF
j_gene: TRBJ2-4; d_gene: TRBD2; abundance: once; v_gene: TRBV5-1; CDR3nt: TGCGCCAGCAGTTCCGGACTAGCGGGGGTGATTCAGTACTTC; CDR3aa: CASSSGLAGVIQYF
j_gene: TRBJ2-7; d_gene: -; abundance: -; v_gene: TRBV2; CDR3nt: TGTGCCAGCAGTGAAGGCAGGGGATCCTACGAGCAGTACTTC; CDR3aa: CASSEGRGSYEQYF